This T cell receptor (beta chain) is from a study of PD-1 blockade in mismatch repair-deficient tumors (dated by TCRdb to about 2017). Background on the whole study: Between late 2013 and September 2016, fewer than 90 consecutive patients with some 11 mismatch repair-deficient cancer types, all previously treated and progressing, were enrolled in the trial. Tumor-associated T cell clones were tracked in the peripheral blood of patients responding to PD-1 blockade by deep sequencing of TCR CDR3 regions. General conclusions and limits of the study: Rapid expansion after pembrolizumab followed by contraction, generally before radiologic responses, was shown by tumor-resident clones, which were often undetectable in blood before treatment.

The junction shows trimming of 3 bases on V and 8 bases on J, and the gene matches do not reach 5 bases of it. The CDR3 numbers 13 residues from cysteine through phenylalanine. Only the CDR3 part of the read is kept: 39 bases, read in frame from the first base. For CDR1 and CDR2, the germline V gene lists MDHEN and SYDVKM. As to this clone: Its specific antigen is unknown. Base qualities are not at hand, and no much larger clone is one base apart.

Library preparation was by the immunoSEQ multiplex PCR assay. TCRdb's version of the immuneACCESS table is confined to in-frame rearrangements and falls short of the full clone set. An unresolved V gene accounts for under half of the shortfall where checked; the remainder is of unknown origin. This sample lists approximately 60,000 clones; roughly 88% were detected once. The biggest ten clones account for roughly 14% of the sample. For each enrolled patient, mismatch repair deficiency was established using either polymerase chain reaction or immunohistochemistry. TCR sequencing was carried out for three patients who responded to pembrolizumab therapy. In the phase II trial, pembrolizumab PD-1 blockade was tested prospectively in advanced mismatch repair-deficient cancers, no matter which tissue of origin the cancers came from. Peripheral blood T cell samples were collected serially, before PD-1 blockade began and at several time points afterward. Blood sampling times were reported as weeks after the first pembrolizumab dose.

The starting material was peripheral blood, obtained 52 weeks after starting pembrolizumab. This receptor was taken from an adult with mismatch repair-deficient cancer. The chain employs TRBV28 and TRBJ1-2; 8 middle bases align to TRBD1. The DNA sequence is as follows: TGTGCCAGCAGTTTCCGGGCAGGGGGCGGCTACACCTTC. This yields the protein CASSFRAGGGYTF.